The 20 T cell receptor beta chains listed next were all sequenced from one sample in a study of identical twins. Each CDR3 protein is one row after TCRdb ran MiXCR on the 5' RACE reads. The top ten clones hold approximately 0.89% of a sample with around 680,000 distinct CDR3 sequences, over 8.5% of them seen once. The same sample was also studied in work on yellow fever vaccine responses in identical twins.

The specimen was PBMCs. The receptors were sampled from a woman between 18 and 29 years old in good health.

This clonotype was detected only a few times. The rearrangement joins TRBV20-1 to TRBJ2-7; 9 bases align to TRBD2. The ends lost 5 bases at V and 0 bases at J; junction bases unmatched: 8. This CDR3 contains 15 residues. CDR1 and CDR2 from the germline V gene are DFQATT and SNEGSKA (reference sequence). The CDR3 nucleotides read TGCAGTGCTGGAGGACTAGCGAGTTACTCCTACGAGCAGTACTTC. Encoded protein: CSAGGLASYSYEQYF.

The V call is TRBV11-2, the J call TRBJ1-6; 7 positions match TRBD1. Germline trimming cut 4 bases from V and 9 bases from J; bases unmatched to any gene: 3. Germline values: CDR1 SGHAT, CDR2 FQNNGV. This CDR3 contains 13 residues. The CDR3 loop is CASSSTGASPLHF. For the CDR3, the DNA is TGTGCCAGCAGCTCTACAGGGGCTTCACCCCTCCACTTT. Full variable domain (outside the CDR3, taken from reference TRBV11-2 and TRBJ1-6): EAGVAQSPRYKIIEKRQSVAFWCNPISGHATLYWYQQILGQGPKLLIQFQNNGVVDDSQLPKDRFSAERLKGVDSTLKIQPAKLEDSAVYLCASSSTGASPLHFGNGTRLTVT.

This clonotype was seen ten or more times. The rearrangement joins TRBV6-2 or TRBV6-3 to TRBJ2-7; maybe TRBD2 (5 bases). CDR1 is MNHEY and CDR2 is SVGEGT in the germline V gene. The CDR3 is 14 residues long. V was clipped by 5 bases and J by 5 bases, with 16 bases between them. The CDR3 sequence is CASSLGSEAHEQYF. CDR3 coding DNA: TGTGCCAGCAGTCTCGGGTCGGAGGCCCACGAGCAGTACTTC.

The CDR3 region has the DNA TGTGCCAGCAGCCTTCCGGGACTAGCGGGGCCTGAGCAGTTCTTC. Encoded protein: CASSLPGLAGPEQFF. The rearrangement links TRBV3-1 to TRBJ2-1; 13 positions match TRBD2. After removal of 4 bases from V and 9 bases from J, the junction contained 6 bases not matched to a gene. The CDR3 length is 15 residues. Per the germline V gene, CDR1 is LGHDT and CDR2 is YNNKEL (reference sequence).

This clonotype was detected a few times. The gene calls are TRBV14 and TRBJ2-1; D ambiguous. V was clipped by 5 bases and J by 7 bases, with 18 bases between them. This CDR3 spans 15 amino acids. CDR1 and CDR2 (germline): SGHDN, FVKESK. Written as DNA, the CDR3 is TGTGCCAGCAGCTCCACCGACGCGGTGCGGAATGAGCAGTTCTTC. Its protein product is CASSSTDAVRNEQFF.

The V gene is TRBV5-1, the J gene TRBJ2-3; 14 bases agree with TRBD2. The CDR3 covers 17 residues. With V trimmed by 4 bases and J by 4 bases, 8 bases remained unmatched. CDR1 and CDR2 from the germline V gene are SGHRS and YFSETQ. CDR3 sequence: CASSPRGLAGDSDTQYF. The CDR3 coding sequence is TGCGCCAGCAGCCCGCGGGGACTAGCGGGGGATTCAGATACGCAGTATTTT.

This clonotype has just a few counts. This chain joins TRBV11-2 and TRBJ2-7; weak D call: TRBD2 (5 bases). The CDR3 is made up of 14 amino acids. The V end lost 5 bases, the J end lost 6 bases, and 17 bases lay between the germline ends. Germline V gene sequence: CDR1 SGHAT, CDR2 FQNNGV. This CDR3 is CASSTPRTAREQYF. The CDR3, as DNA: TGTGCCAGCAGCACCCCGCGGACTGCCCGCGAGCAGTACTTC.

The sample holds many counts of this clonotype. The chain has TRBV15 and TRBJ2-1; D uncertain. Trimming removed 0 bases at V and 9 bases at J, with 9 bases between. Germline V gene sequence: CDR1 LNHNV, CDR2 YYDKDF (reference sequence). The CDR3 totals 13 residues. The CDR3 DNA reads as TGTGCCACCAGCAGAGATCTCTTGGGTGAGCAGTTCTTC. Its translation is CATSRDLLGEQFF.

This clonotype was detected a few times. The chain uses TRBV20-1 and TRBJ2-1; tentative D call: TRBD2 (6 bases). CDR1 is DFQATT and CDR2 is SNEGSKA in the germline V gene (reference sequence). CDR3 length: 13 residues. V was cut by 3 bases and J by 4 bases, with 10 bases left in between. CDR3 nucleotides: TGCAGTGCTAGTGTTGGGGGGTACAATGAGCAGTTCTTC. This sequence encodes CSASVGGYNEQFF.

The rearrangement uses TRBV12-3 or TRBV12-4 and TRBJ2-7, with 10 bases identical to TRBD2. The trim removed 3 bases at V and 7 bases at J, leaving 3 bases unmatched. This CDR3 region has 13 residues. CDR3 loop: CASSFGTSVEQYF. CDR3 DNA: TGTGCCAGCAGTTTCGGGACTAGCGTAGAGCAGTACTTC.

This clonotype was counted at least ten times. V and J are TRBV20-1 and TRBJ2-1, with TRBD2 matching 7 bases. The length of the CDR3 is 19 residues. V shed 0 bases and J 5 bases; nucleotides not matched to a gene: 19. CDR1 is DFQATT and CDR2 is SNEGSKA in the germline V gene (reference sequence). The CDR3 nucleotides read TGCAGTGCTAGAGATCGTGCGGGAGTTAGCTCCTTCGGCAACAATGAGCAGTTCTTC. Translation: CSARDRAGVSSFGNNEQFF.

The chain recombines TRBV29-1 with TRBJ2-2, with D perhaps TRBD1 (5 bases). Trimming took off 7 bases at V and 3 bases at J, with 12 bases between the two ends. CDR3 length: 13 amino acids. Germline CDR1 reads SQVTM; CDR2 reads ANQGSEA. CDR3 sequence reads: CSGEQGYTGELFF. The CDR3, as DNA: TGCAGCGGTGAGCAGGGCTACACCGGGGAGCTGTTTTTT.

This clonotype has ten or more counts. The chain joins TRBV20-1 to TRBJ1-1, with TRBD1 as a possible D gene (6 bases). This CDR3 is 14 amino acids long. Deletions cut 3 bases from V and 3 bases from J, with 14 bases between. Germline-derived CDR1 and CDR2 are DFQATT and SNEGSKA (reference sequence). This CDR3 reads CSASRAGADTEAFF. The CDR3 nucleotides read TGCAGTGCTAGCCGCGCAGGGGCGGACACTGAAGCTTTCTTT.

The chain is built from TRBV3-1 and TRBJ2-5; D possibly matches TRBD1 or TRBD2 (6 bases each). The CDR3 contains 16 residues. V was cut by 0 bases and J by 2 bases, with 13 bases left in between. Germline CDR1 reads LGHDT; CDR2 reads YNNKEL (reference sequence). The chain's CDR3 is CASSQEFRGRQETQYF. The CDR3 region has the DNA TGTGCCAGCAGCCAAGAGTTCCGGGGGCGTCAAGAGACCCAGTACTTC.

This clonotype was detected a few times. This rearrangement joins TRBV16 to TRBJ2-7, with D hard to call. V was cut by 1 base and J by 6 bases, with 7 bases left in between. The CDR3 loop spans 12 amino acids. The germline V gene has CDR1 KGHSY and CDR2 FQNENV. The chain's CDR3 is CASSQWTAEQYF. CDR3 coding DNA: TGTGCCAGCAGCCAATGGACGGCCGAGCAGTACTTC.

This rearrangement joins TRBV21-1 to TRBJ2-1; the D call TRBD1 from the table was never checked on the DNA. TRBV21-1 is a pseudogene locus. CDR3 length: 13 amino acids. CDR3 sequence reads: CASKGRGYNEQFF. In DNA, the CDR3 is TGTGCCAGTAAGGGCAGGGGTTACAATGAGCAGTTCTTC.

Only a few counts were recorded for this clonotype. The gene calls are TRBV12-3 or TRBV12-4 and TRBJ2-3; TRBD2 matches 11 bases. The J segment lost 4 bases and the V segment lost 6 bases, leaving 9 bases of the junction unmatched. The CDR3 loop spans 16 amino acids. CDR3 DNA: TGTGCCAGCAGCGACCTAGCGGGAGGAACCTCAGATACGCAGTATTTT. It is translated as CASSDLAGGTSDTQYF.

This clonotype was observed a handful of times. The chain has TRBV28 and TRBJ2-2; 10 bases fit TRBD2. Unmatched junction bases numbered 9, after V lost 4 bases and J lost 7 bases. CDR1 is MDHEN and CDR2 is SYDVKM in the germline V gene. The CDR3 spans 16 residues. The CDR3 region has the DNA TGTGCCAGCAGTTACGCACTAGCGGGACGAGGCGGGGAGCTGTTTTTT. Translated, it gives CASSYALAGRGGELFF.

This clonotype was seen only a few times. V usage is TRBV28 and J usage is TRBJ2-2; D is uncertain. This CDR3 has 14 amino acids. Trimming cost V 6 bases and J 6 bases, with 14 bases left between them. The V gene's germline CDR1 is MDHEN and CDR2 SYDVKM. CDR3 amino acids: CASRPGLSPGELFF. The CDR3 coding sequence is TGTGCCAGCAGACCGGGCCTCAGTCCCGGGGAGCTGTTTTTT.

This clonotype was recorded at least ten times. The V and J genes are TRBV10-3 and TRBJ2-1, with 8 bases identical to TRBD1. Germline V gene sequence: CDR1 ENHRY, CDR2 SYGVKD. This CDR3 comprises 15 residues. V trimming: 0 bases; J trimming: 8 bases; junction bases outside the gene matches: 6. The CDR3 loop is CAISESETGEDEQFF. CDR3 nucleotide sequence: TGTGCCATCAGTGAGTCGGAGACAGGGGAGGATGAGCAGTTCTTC.